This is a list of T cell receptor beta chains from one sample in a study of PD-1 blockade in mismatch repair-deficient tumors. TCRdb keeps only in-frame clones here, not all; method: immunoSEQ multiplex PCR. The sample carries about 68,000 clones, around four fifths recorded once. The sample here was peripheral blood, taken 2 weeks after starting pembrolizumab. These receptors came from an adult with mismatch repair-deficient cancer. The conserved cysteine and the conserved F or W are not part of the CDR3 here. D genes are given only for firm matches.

ASSLRTGTYT	TRBJ1-2	TRBD1	TRBV11-2
ASGKTGQNQPQH	TRBJ1-5	TRBD1	TRBV12-5
ASTFSGGYTGELF	TRBJ2-2	TRBD2	TRBV7-2
ASSLLEYEQY	TRBJ2-7	.	TRBV7-9
ASSLVGVSVYEQY	TRBJ2-7	.	TRBV11-3
ASSIVTYNEQF	TRBJ2-1	.	TRBV19
ASSPPGKQPQH	TRBJ1-5	.	TRBV23-1
ASSIRGQSAYEQY	TRBJ2-7	TRBD1	TRBV19
AIVSELNTGELF	TRBJ2-2	.	TRBV10-3
SVAYADTQY	TRBJ2-3	.	TRBV29-1
AISGPIGGESRTDTQY	TRBJ2-3	TRBD2	TRBV10-3
ASRGGQERETQY	TRBJ2-5	.	TRBV11-3
ASSTGQGKNTEAF	TRBJ1-1	TRBD1	TRBV19
ASSLPIDGTSYEQY	TRBJ2-7	.	TRBV5-1
ASSLEASGYNEQF	TRBJ2-1	TRBD2	TRBV5-1
ASSLDRYEQY	TRBJ2-7	.	TRBV11-3
ASSLQGGLYEQY	TRBJ2-7	.	TRBV7-6
ASSQVVGYNTEAF	TRBJ1-1	.	TRBV4-3
ASSLSSGRGFDEQF	TRBJ2-1	TRBD2	TRBV5-1
AWRRKGLAGYYEQY	TRBJ2-7	TRBD2	TRBV30
ASSVGPSGTGETQY	TRBJ2-5	TRBD2	TRBV9
ASSLHVNTEAF	TRBJ1-1	.	TRBV28
ASSFGNEQF	TRBJ2-1	.	TRBV7-2
ASSLEGQGRTAF	TRBJ1-1	TRBD1	TRBV7-2
ASSLPRPTGATEAF	TRBJ1-1	TRBD1	TRBV11-1
ASSLLARTGPSEQY	TRBJ2-7	.	TRBV5-1
ASSQDLTGERCEQY	TRBJ2-7	TRBD1	TRBV4-3
ASSVEDGSAGGYT	TRBJ1-2	.	TRBV9
ASSPPSGGGGYT	TRBJ1-2	TRBD1	TRBV18
ASSQGQGKETQY	TRBJ2-5	.	TRBV4-2
ASSPPSGRDNNEQF	TRBJ2-1	TRBD2	TRBV18
ASSLNPNHEQY	TRBJ2-7	.	TRBV7-7
ASRPSTVSYEQY	TRBJ2-7	.	TRBV19
ASSNQWRDTEAF	TRBJ1-1	.	TRBV19
ASSMTGGGYT	TRBJ1-2	TRBD1	TRBV5-5
ASRASVNTEAF	TRBJ1-1	.	TRBV7-2
ASSQDEASGSSGANVLT	TRBJ2-6	TRBD2	TRBV4-2
ASRDRRSSYEQY	TRBJ2-7	.	TRBV6-6
ASSQRGTRTYEQY	TRBJ2-7	.	TRBV4-2
ATQGLGTEAF	TRBJ1-1	.	TRBV19
SVDPANQETQY	TRBJ2-5	.	TRBV29-1
ASSDPQGDGQETQY	TRBJ2-5	TRBD1	TRBV10-2
ASYWGAGGPNEQY	TRBJ2-7	TRBD2	TRBV28
ASSLEGPYQPQH	TRBJ1-5	.	TRBV27
AIRPVTGELF	TRBJ2-2	.	TRBV10-3
ASKNEAF	TRBJ1-1	.	TRBV19
AWSVYRPLGETQY	TRBJ2-5	.	TRBV30
ASSLDWSSGNTIY	TRBJ1-3	.	TRBV11-2
ASSPAGGYGYT	TRBJ1-2	TRBD1	TRBV11-2
ASSSCAWTGGSYEQY	TRBJ2-7	.	TRBV21-1
ASSRDRSRGPYEQY	TRBJ2-7	.	TRBV7-2
SVRSGTGDPNEQF	TRBJ2-1	TRBD1	TRBV29-1
ASSEYWDDYGYT	TRBJ1-2	.	TRBV25-1